This T cell receptor (beta chain) derives from a study of cytomegalovirus exposure and HLA in healthy donors. Researchers ran the PCR with 60 Vbeta and 13 Jbeta primers. The table came from immunoSEQ multiplex PCR; TCRdb's copy has only in-frame clones and leaves some out. The table lists approximately 150,000 clones, approximately 80% of them singletons. The CDR3 sequence is 15 residues long. CDR1 is SGHTA and CDR2 is FQGNSA in the germline V gene. V lost 0 bases and J 4 bases, leaving 12 bases between the germline ends. The rearrangement uses TRBV7-2 and TRBJ1-1, with D perhaps TRBD1 (5 bases). This receptor was taken from a man in his forties in good health and CMV-seronegative. The sample consisted of PBMCs. CDR3 DNA sequence: TGTGCCAGCAGCTTAGCTCCAGGGTGGGTCACTGAAGCTTTCTTT. Its protein is CASSLAPGWVTEAFF.